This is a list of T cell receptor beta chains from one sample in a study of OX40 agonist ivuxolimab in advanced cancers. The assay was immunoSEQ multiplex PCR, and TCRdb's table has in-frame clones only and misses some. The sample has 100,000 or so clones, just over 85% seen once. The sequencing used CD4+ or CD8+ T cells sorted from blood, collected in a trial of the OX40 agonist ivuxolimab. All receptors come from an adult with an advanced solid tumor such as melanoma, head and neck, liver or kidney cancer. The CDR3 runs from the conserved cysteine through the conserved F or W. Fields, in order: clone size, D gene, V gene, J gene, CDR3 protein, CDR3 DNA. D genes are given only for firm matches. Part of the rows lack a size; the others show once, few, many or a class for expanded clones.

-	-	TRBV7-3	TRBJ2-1	CASSSQGNEQFF	TGTGCCAGCAGCTCACAGGGTAATGAGCAGTTCTTC
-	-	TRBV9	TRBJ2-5	CASSPPGLQETQYF	TGTGCCAGCAGCCCCCCCGGACTCCAAGAGACCCAGTACTTC
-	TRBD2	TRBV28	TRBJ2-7	CASGSGSAPYEQYF	TGTGCCAGCGGTAGCGGGAGTGCTCCCTACGAGCAGTACTTC
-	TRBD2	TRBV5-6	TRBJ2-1	CASSAPGLAGSSYNEQFF	TGTGCCAGCAGCGCCCCGGGACTAGCGGGAAGCTCCTACAATGAGCAGTTCTTC
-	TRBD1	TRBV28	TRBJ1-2	CASSRTGGNYGYTF	TGTGCCAGCAGCAGGACAGGCGGTAACTATGGCTACACCTTC
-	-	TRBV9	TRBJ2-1	CASSLSGQYNEQFF	TGTGCCAGCAGCCTTAGCGGACAATACAATGAGCAGTTCTTC
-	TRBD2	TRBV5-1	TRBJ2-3	CASSFFGGGTDTQYF	TGCGCCAGCAGCTTTTTTGGGGGAGGGACAGATACGCAGTATTTT
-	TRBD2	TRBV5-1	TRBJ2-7	CASSLGLAGSYEQYF	TGCGCCAGCAGCCTCGGACTAGCGGGATCCTACGAGCAGTACTTC
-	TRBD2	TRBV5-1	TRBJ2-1	CASSLAERESEVQFF	TGCGCCAGCAGCTTGGCCGAGCGGGAGTCAGAGGTGCAGTTCTTC
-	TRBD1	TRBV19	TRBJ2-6	CASSIQGASGANVLTF	TGTGCCAGTAGTATACAGGGGGCCAGTGGGGCCAACGTCCTGACTTTC
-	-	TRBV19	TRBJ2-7	CASSIVDGGNYEQYF	TGTGCCAGTAGTATTGTCGACGGGGGAAACTACGAGCAGTACTTC
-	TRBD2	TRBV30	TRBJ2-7	CAWSSQLAGGQSYEQYF	TGTGCCTGGAGTTCTCAGCTAGCGGGAGGGCAGTCCTACGAGCAGTACTTC
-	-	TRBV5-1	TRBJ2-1	CASGVASQDNEQFF	TGCGCCAGCGGCGTGGCTAGCCAGGACAATGAGCAGTTCTTC
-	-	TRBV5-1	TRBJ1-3	CASSDTSAGNTIYF	TGCGCCAGCAGCGACACCTCAGCAGGAAACACCATATATTTT
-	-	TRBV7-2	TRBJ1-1	CASSLGGDDTEAFF	TGTGCCAGCAGCTTAGGGGGCGATGACACTGAAGCTTTCTTT
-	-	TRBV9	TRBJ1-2	CASSVGDGQSYGYTF	TGTGCCAGCAGCGTAGGGGACGGACAGTCTTATGGCTACACCTTC
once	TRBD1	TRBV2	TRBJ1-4	CASSERDRGRQKLFF	TGTGCCAGCAGTGAAAGGGACAGGGGACGGCAAAAACTGTTTTTT
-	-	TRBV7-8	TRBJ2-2	CASSPGEFGELFF	TGTGCCAGCAGCCCCGGGGAGTTCGGGGAGCTGTTTTTT
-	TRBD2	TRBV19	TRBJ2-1	CASSLAGGHNEQFF	TGTGCCAGTAGTTTGGCGGGAGGGCACAATGAGCAGTTCTTC
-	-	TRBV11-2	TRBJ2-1	CASSFERTRSYNEQFF	TGTGCCAGCAGCTTTGAGCGGACCCGCTCCTACAATGAGCAGTTCTTC
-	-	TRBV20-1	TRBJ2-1	CSAARTDEQFF	TGCAGTGCGGCTAGGACCGATGAGCAGTTCTTC
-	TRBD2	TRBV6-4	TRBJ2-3	CASNRSGTITDTQYF	TGTGCCAGCAACCGCAGCGGGACGATCACAGATACGCAGTATTTT
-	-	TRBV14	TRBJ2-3	CASSPGITDTQYF	TGTGCCAGCAGCCCCGGGATAACAGATACGCAGTATTTT
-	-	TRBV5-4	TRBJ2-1	CASSTREDEQFF	TGTGCCAGCAGCACCAGGGAGGATGAGCAGTTCTTC
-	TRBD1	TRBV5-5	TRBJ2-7	CASSLALDRVITYEQYF	TGTGCCAGCAGCTTGGCCCTGGACAGGGTGATCACCTACGAGCAGTACTTC
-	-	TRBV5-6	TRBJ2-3	CASSLVDPDSTDTQYF	TGTGCCAGCAGCTTGGTAGACCCCGATAGCACAGATACGCAGTATTTT
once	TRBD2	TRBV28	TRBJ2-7	CASSQLESGRTHEQYF	TGTGCCAGCAGTCAGCTGGAGAGCGGGAGGACCCACGAGCAGTACTTC
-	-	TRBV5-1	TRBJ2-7	CASSFSGDEYEQYF	TGCGCCAGCAGCTTCTCGGGAGACGAATACGAGCAGTACTTC
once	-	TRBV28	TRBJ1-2	CASSLQGGYTF	TGTGCCAGCAGTTTACAGGGTGGCTACACCTTC
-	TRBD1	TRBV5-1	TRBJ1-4	CASSLRDSSNEKLFF	TGCGCCAGCAGCCTACGGGACAGCTCCAATGAAAAACTGTTTTTT
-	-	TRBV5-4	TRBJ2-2	CASSPDLHTGELFF	TGTGCCAGCAGCCCCGATTTGCACACCGGGGAGCTGTTTTTT
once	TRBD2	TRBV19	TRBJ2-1	CAIGTSGSNEQFF	TGTGCCATTGGGACTAGCGGGAGCAATGAGCAGTTCTTC
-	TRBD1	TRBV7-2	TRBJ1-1	CASSLNRGQNTEAFF	TGTGCCAGCAGCTTGAACAGGGGCCAGAACACTGAAGCTTTCTTT
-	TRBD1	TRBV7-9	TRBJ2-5	CASSLGDRGSQETQYF	TGTGCCAGCAGCTTAGGGGACAGGGGCAGCCAAGAGACCCAGTACTTC
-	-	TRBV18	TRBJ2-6	CASSERGSGANVLTF	TGTGCCAGCTCAGAACGGGGCTCTGGGGCCAACGTCCTGACTTTC
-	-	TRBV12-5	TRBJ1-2	CASGLAPTFYGYTF	TGTGCTAGTGGTTTGGCCCCGACTTTCTATGGCTACACCTTC
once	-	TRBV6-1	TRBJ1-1	CASSTSGGVSTEAFF	TGTGCCAGCAGTACCTCGGGAGGGGTGTCCACTGAAGCTTTCTTT
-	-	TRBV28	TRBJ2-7	CASSPGHTYEQYF	TGTGCCAGCAGTCCCGGACATACGTACGAGCAGTACTTC
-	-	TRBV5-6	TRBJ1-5	CASSLGPRPQHF	TGTGCCAGCAGCTTGGGTCCTCGGCCCCAGCATTTT
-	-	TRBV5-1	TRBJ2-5	CASSQTDALETQYF	TGCGCCAGCAGCCAAACAGACGCCCTAGAGACCCAGTACTTC
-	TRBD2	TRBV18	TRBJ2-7	CASSPSTSGYEQYF	TGTGCCAGCTCACCGTCGACTAGCGGATACGAGCAGTACTTC
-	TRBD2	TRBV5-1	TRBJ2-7	CASSLSASGENSYEQYF	TGCGCCAGCAGCTTGTCGGCTAGCGGAGAGAACTCCTACGAGCAGTACTTC
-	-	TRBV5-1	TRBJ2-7	CASSLDNLAYEQYF	TGCGCCAGCAGCTTGGATAACCTTGCCTACGAGCAGTACTTC
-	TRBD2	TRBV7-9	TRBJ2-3	CASSLGLAGQGDTQYF	TGTGCCAGCAGCCTAGGGCTAGCGGGGCAAGGAGATACGCAGTATTTT
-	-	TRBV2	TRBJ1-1	CASNNRGGNTEAFF	TGTGCCAGCAATAATAGGGGGGGGAACACTGAAGCTTTCTTT
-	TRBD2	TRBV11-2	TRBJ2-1	CASSPRSGRIYNEQFF	TGTGCCAGCAGCCCTCGGAGCGGGAGAATCTACAATGAGCAGTTCTTC
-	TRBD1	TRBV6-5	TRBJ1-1	CASSKQGGGTEAFF	TGTGCCAGCAGCAAACAGGGGGGGGGAACTGAAGCTTTCTTT
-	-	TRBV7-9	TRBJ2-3	CASSLGYEGLTDTQYF	TGTGCCAGCAGCTTAGGTTACGAGGGCCTCACAGATACGCAGTATTTT
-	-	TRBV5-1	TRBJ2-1	CASSFGGNEQFF	TGCGCCAGCAGCTTCGGTGGGAATGAGCAGTTCTTC
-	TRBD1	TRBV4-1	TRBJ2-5	CASSIRQGVLQETQYF	TGCGCCAGCAGCATTCGACAGGGGGTCCTACAAGAGACCCAGTACTTC
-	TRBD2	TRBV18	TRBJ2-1	CASSPGLADYNEQFF	TGTGCCAGCTCACCGGGACTAGCTGATTACAATGAGCAGTTCTTC
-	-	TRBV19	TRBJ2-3	CASMSREKGGYSDTQYF	TGTGCCAGTATGTCCAGGGAAAAAGGAGGGTACTCAGATACGCAGTATTTT
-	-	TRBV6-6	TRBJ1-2	CASTIQAGTGGYTF	TGTGCCAGCACCATACAGGCTGGCACGGGAGGCTACACCTTC